A selection of T cell receptor beta chains follows, all from one sample in a study of T-cell memory formation after mild COVID-19. TCRdb processed the 5' RACE reads anew with MiXCR; each CDR3 protein has one entry. The table has a few hundred thousand distinct CDR3 sequences, about 10% seen once. Sequences were obtained from PBMCs or a T cell subset sorted from them (not recorded which). Receptor source: a man aged 18 to 35 who had mild COVID-19 (a few samples of this study predate the infection). Cell type and time point are not known. Both conserved end residues are part of each CDR3. Fields, in order: D gene, V gene, clone size, J gene, CDR3 DNA, CDR3 protein. A D gene is named only where the DNA matches it firmly. Size values are once, few and many counts, or a class for expanded clones, and some rows have none.

D gene: NA
V gene: TRBV21-1
clone size: NA
J gene: TRBJ2-2
CDR3 DNA: TGTGCCCGCCTTTGGAGCGGGGTAGGCGGGGAGCTGTTTTTT
CDR3 protein: CARLWSGVGGELFF

D gene: NA
V gene: TRBV4-1
clone size: once
J gene: TRBJ1-4
CDR3 DNA: TGCGCCAGCAGCCAAGATAGGGCTGATGAAAAACTGTTTTTT
CDR3 protein: CASSQDRADEKLFF

D gene: NA
V gene: TRBV7-2
clone size: NA
J gene: TRBJ1-2
CDR3 DNA: TGTGCCAGCAGCCCGTTACAAGCTAACTATGGCTACACCTTC
CDR3 protein: CASSPLQANYGYTF

D gene: NA
V gene: TRBV28
clone size: NA
J gene: TRBJ1-5
CDR3 DNA: TGTGCCAGCAGGCCCCCGGCGGGCTCTAATCAGCCCCAGCATTTT
CDR3 protein: CASRPPAGSNQPQHF

D gene: TRBD2
V gene: TRBV5-1
clone size: many
J gene: TRBJ2-5
CDR3 DNA: TGCGCCAGCAGCTTGGAAACTAGCGGGGGCATAGGCAAGACCCAGTACTTC
CDR3 protein: CASSLETSGGIGKTQYF

D gene: NA
V gene: TRBV19
clone size: NA
J gene: TRBJ2-7
CDR3 DNA: TGTGCCAGTAGTACCACCGGGTGGTCCTACGAGCAGTACTTC
CDR3 protein: CASSTTGWSYEQYF

D gene: TRBD2
V gene: TRBV5-5
clone size: NA
J gene: TRBJ2-1
CDR3 DNA: TGTGCCAGCAGTCCTCCCGGCGGGGGGTTTTCGGGAAGGAATGAGCAGTTCTTC
CDR3 protein: CASSPPGGGFSGRNEQFF

D gene: TRBD1
V gene: TRBV9
clone size: NA
J gene: TRBJ1-2
CDR3 DNA: TGTGCCAGCAGCGTAGACCCGACAGGGGTTGATGGCTACACCTTC
CDR3 protein: CASSVDPTGVDGYTF

D gene: NA
V gene: TRBV5-5
clone size: NA
J gene: TRBJ2-6
CDR3 DNA: TGTGCCAGCACCTTACAGGTCAGCTCTGGGGCCAACGTCCTGACTTTC
CDR3 protein: CASTLQVSSGANVLTF

D gene: NA
V gene: TRBV27
clone size: NA
J gene: TRBJ2-7
CDR3 DNA: TGTGCCAGCAGTTTAGCGACGGGCTACGAGCAGTACTTC
CDR3 protein: CASSLATGYEQYF

D gene: TRBD1
V gene: TRBV9
clone size: few
J gene: TRBJ1-5
CDR3 DNA: TGTGCCAGCAGCGTAGAGGGACAGGGCAATCAGCCCCAGCATTTT
CDR3 protein: CASSVEGQGNQPQHF

D gene: TRBD1
V gene: TRBV12-3/TRBV12-4
clone size: NA
J gene: TRBJ2-4
CDR3 DNA: TGTGCCAGCAGCGAGACAGGGGGCTACATTCAGTACTTC
CDR3 protein: CASSETGGYIQYF

D gene: NA
V gene: TRBV7-9
clone size: NA
J gene: TRBJ2-4
CDR3 DNA: TGTGCCAGCAGCTCCGGACTGGGCATTCAGTACTTC
CDR3 protein: CASSSGLGIQYF

D gene: NA
V gene: TRBV5-4
clone size: few
J gene: TRBJ2-2
CDR3 DNA: TGTGCCAGCAGCTTGGAAGGGAGTAGCGACACCGGGGAGCTGTTTTTT
CDR3 protein: CASSLEGSSDTGELFF

D gene: TRBD2
V gene: TRBV3-1
clone size: few
J gene: TRBJ2-5
CDR3 DNA: TGTGCCAGCAGCCCGGACGGGACTAGTGTGGAGACCCAGTACTTC
CDR3 protein: CASSPDGTSVETQYF

D gene: NA
V gene: TRBV5-8
clone size: many
J gene: TRBJ2-1
CDR3 DNA: TGTGCCAGCAGCTTTCGAGGCATCTCCTACAATGAGCAGTTCTTC
CDR3 protein: CASSFRGISYNEQFF

D gene: NA
V gene: TRBV20-1
clone size: few
J gene: TRBJ1-3
CDR3 DNA: TGCAGTGCTAGAGAGGGGGCGTCGAGCTCTGGAAACACCATATATTTT
CDR3 protein: CSAREGASSSGNTIYF

D gene: NA
V gene: TRBV2
clone size: NA
J gene: TRBJ2-3
CDR3 DNA: TGTGCCAGCGGCGGCTTTGGGGCGCTAACTACCACAGATACGCAGTATTTT
CDR3 protein: CASGGFGALTTTDTQYF

D gene: TRBD1
V gene: TRBV6-2/TRBV6-3
clone size: NA
J gene: TRBJ2-5
CDR3 DNA: TGTGCCAGCACGGACAGGGTGGAAGAGACCCAGTACTTC
CDR3 protein: CASTDRVEETQYF

D gene: NA
V gene: TRBV7-3
clone size: NA
J gene: TRBJ2-5
CDR3 DNA: TGTGCCAGCAGCCCAGGGCTCCCGGGCCAAGAGACCCAGTACTTC
CDR3 protein: CASSPGLPGQETQYF

D gene: NA
V gene: TRBV2
clone size: few
J gene: TRBJ2-1
CDR3 DNA: TGTGCCAGCAGTGTGCGGGATATCTACAATGAGCAGTTCTTC
CDR3 protein: CASSVRDIYNEQFF

D gene: TRBD1
V gene: TRBV5-1
clone size: few
J gene: TRBJ2-7
CDR3 DNA: TGCGCCAGCAGCTTGGGCCGTAGGGACAGCTCCTACGAGCAGTACTTC
CDR3 protein: CASSLGRRDSSYEQYF